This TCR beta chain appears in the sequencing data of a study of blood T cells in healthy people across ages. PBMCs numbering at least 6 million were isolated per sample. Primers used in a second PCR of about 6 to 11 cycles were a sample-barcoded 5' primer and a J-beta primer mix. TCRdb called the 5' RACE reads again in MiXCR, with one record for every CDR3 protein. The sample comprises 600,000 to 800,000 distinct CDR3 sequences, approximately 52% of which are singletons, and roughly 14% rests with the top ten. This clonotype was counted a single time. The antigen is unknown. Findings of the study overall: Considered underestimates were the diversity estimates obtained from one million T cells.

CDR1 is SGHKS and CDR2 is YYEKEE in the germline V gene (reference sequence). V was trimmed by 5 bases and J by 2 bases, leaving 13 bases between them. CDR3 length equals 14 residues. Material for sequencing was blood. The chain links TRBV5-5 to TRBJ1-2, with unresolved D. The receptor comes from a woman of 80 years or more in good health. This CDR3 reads CASSPDQENYGYTF. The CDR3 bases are TGTGCCAGCAGTCCCGACCAGGAGAACTATGGCTACACCTTC.